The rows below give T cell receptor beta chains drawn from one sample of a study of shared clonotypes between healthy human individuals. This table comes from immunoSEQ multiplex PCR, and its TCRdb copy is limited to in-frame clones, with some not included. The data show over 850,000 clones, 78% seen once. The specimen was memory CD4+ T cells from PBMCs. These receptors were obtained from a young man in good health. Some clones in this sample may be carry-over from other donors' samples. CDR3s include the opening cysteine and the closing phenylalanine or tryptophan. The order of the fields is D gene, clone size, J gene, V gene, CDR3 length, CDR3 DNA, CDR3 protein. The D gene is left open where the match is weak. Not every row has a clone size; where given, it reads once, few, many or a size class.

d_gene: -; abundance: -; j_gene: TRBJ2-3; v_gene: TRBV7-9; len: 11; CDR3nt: TGTGCCAGCACCTGGGTGGATACGCAGTATTTT; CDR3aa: CASTWVDTQYF
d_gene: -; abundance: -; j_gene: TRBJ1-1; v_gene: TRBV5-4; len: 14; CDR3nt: TGTGCCAGCAGCTTGATGGGGGCGCGGGCTGAAGCTTTCTTT; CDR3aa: CASSLMGARAEAFF
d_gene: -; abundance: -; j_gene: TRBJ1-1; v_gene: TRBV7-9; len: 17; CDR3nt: TGTGCCAGCAGCTTGGTCCCGCGGGGGCCTTTTAACACTGAAGCTTTCTTT; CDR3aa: CASSLVPRGPFNTEAFF
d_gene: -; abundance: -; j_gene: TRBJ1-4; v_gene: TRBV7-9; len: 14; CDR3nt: TGTGCCAGCAGCCTCCAGGGTTCTGGGGAAAAACTGTTTTTT; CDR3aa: CASSLQGSGEKLFF
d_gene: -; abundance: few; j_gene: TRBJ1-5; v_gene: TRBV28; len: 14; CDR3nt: TGTGCCAGCAGTACGCACTCAGAGGATGGGCCCCAGCATTTT; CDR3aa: CASSTHSEDGPQHF
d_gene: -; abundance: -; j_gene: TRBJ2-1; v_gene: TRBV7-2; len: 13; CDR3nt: TGTGCCAGCAGCCGAGGGACTCGCAATGAGCAGTTCTTC; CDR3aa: CASSRGTRNEQFF
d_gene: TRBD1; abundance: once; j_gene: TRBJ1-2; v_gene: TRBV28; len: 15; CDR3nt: TGTGCCAGCAGCGGAACCGGGACAGCGTACTATGGCTACACCTTC; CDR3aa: CASSGTGTAYYGYTF
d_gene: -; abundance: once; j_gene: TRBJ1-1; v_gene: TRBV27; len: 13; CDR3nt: TGTGCCAGCAGTTTATGGGCTATGACTGAAGCTTTCTTT; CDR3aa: CASSLWAMTEAFF
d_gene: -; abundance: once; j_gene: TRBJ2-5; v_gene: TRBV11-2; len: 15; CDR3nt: TGTGCCAGCAGCTCCTTGGGGGGATTGTTAGAGACCCAGTACTTC; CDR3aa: CASSSLGGLLETQYF
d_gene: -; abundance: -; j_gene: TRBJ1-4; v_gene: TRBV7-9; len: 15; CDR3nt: TGTGCCAGCAGCTTGACCGTGGGAGGGCGTGAAAAACTGTTTTTT; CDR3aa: CASSLTVGGREKLFF
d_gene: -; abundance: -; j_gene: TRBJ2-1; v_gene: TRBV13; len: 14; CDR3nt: TGTGCCAGCAGCTTAATCGGGTCCAACAATGAGCAGTTCTTC; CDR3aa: CASSLIGSNNEQFF